Here is one TCR beta chain with its context. The antigen is not known. The sample comes from a study of metastatic and nonmetastatic thyroid tumors. Study in general: Across blood and tumor or nodule tissue, repertoires from malignant and benign thyroid patients were compared with one another.

Authors' data handling: Across clinicopathological groups, CDR3 differences served as the basis for building a distant-metastasis classifier for papillary thyroid cancer. Using MiXCR, TCRdb re-called clones from the PCR reads. What appears here as the V and J calls and clone size reflects TCRdb's work, not the paper's. The profile covers over 25,000 clones, with 11% appearing a single time and about a sixth taken by the ten largest. No treatment of any kind had been given to any patient before thyroid surgery. General observations from the study: In both blood and tumor samples, TCR beta diversity was reported significantly higher for malignant than benign nodules.

Between the trimmed V and J ends, which lost 4 bases and 2 bases, there was a span of 13 bases. The germline gives CDR1 SGDLS, CDR2 YYNGEE. CDR3 length equals 14 residues. The gene calls are TRBV9 and TRBJ2-7; possibly TRBD1 for D (6 bases). The TCR comes from a female donor with papillary thyroid cancer or a benign thyroid nodule (not recorded which). Some clones in this sample may be carry-over from other donors' samples. Material: blood. The CDR3 spells CASSPQDSTYEQYF. The CDR3 bases are TGTGCCAGCAGCCCACAGGACAGCACCTACGAGCAGTACTTC.